These 25 T cell receptor beta chains were sequenced from one sample in a study of STAT5B mutations in CD4+ large granular lymphocyte leukemia. The table came from immunoSEQ multiplex PCR; TCRdb's copy has only in-frame clones and leaves some out. This table has around 30,000 clones, about 70% appearing once. Sequenced: CD4+ T cells from blood buffy coats. The receptor source for this set is a human donor in good health.

V usage is TRBV5-1 and J usage is TRBJ2-3; TRBD2 matches 10 bases. Germline CDR1 SGHRS, CDR2 YFSETQ. This CDR3 is 16 amino acids long. Trimming at V came to 1 base and at J to 1 base, leaving 3 bases not matched to a gene. CDR3 in DNA: TGCGCCAGCAGCTTGTCAAGCGGGGGGGGCACAGATACGCAGTATTTT. Translation: CASSLSSGGGTDTQYF.

The V and J genes are TRBV6-1 and TRBJ1-2; D is unclear. V gave up 4 bases and J gave up 4 bases, with 19 bases separating them. From germline, CDR1 is MNHNS and CDR2 SASEGT. The CDR3 sequence is 16 residues long. The CDR3 loop is CASSARGRRVGYGYTF. CDR3 DNA: TGTGCCAGCAGTGCTCGTGGGCGGAGGGTCGGCTATGGCTACACCTTC.

The chain links TRBV6-5 to TRBJ2-5; D ambiguous. The CDR3 sequence is 14 residues long. V was clipped by 4 bases and J by 5 bases, with 14 bases between them. Germline CDR1 and CDR2: MNHEY and SVGAGI. This CDR3 is CASSLGWVGETQYF. DNA of the CDR3: TGTGCCAGCAGTTTAGGATGGGTGGGGGAGACCCAGTACTTC.

This clone occurred once. The gene calls are TRBV19 and TRBJ2-7; D unclear. Trimming cost V 4 bases and J 7 bases, with 14 bases left between them. The CDR3 runs 13 residues. Germline CDR1 LNHDA, CDR2 SQIVND (reference sequence). The chain's CDR3 is CASSTFSSQEQYF. Written as DNA, the CDR3 is TGTGCCAGTAGTACGTTCAGTTCTCAAGAGCAGTACTTC. Together with reference TRBV19 and TRBJ2-7, the CDR3 gives the full variable domain: DGGITQSPKYLFRKEGQNVTLSCEQNLNHDAMYWYRQDPGQGLRLIYYSQIVNDFQKGDIAEGYSVSREKKESFPLTVTSAQKNPTAFYLCASSTFSSQEQYFGPGTRLTVT.

For this clone: A read error may account for a junction end that differs from germline. V is TRBV6-5 and J is TRBJ2-1; D gene ambiguous. Per germline, CDR1 MNHEY and CDR2 SVGAGI. The CDR3 spans 11 residues. CDR3 in amino acids: CASTYYNEQFF. CDR3 sequence (DNA): TGTGCCAGCACTTACTACAATGAGCAGTTCTTC.

This chain connects TRBV2 to TRBJ2-7; D might be TRBD1 (7 bases). V was cut by 10 bases and J by 3 bases, with 16 bases left in between. Germline V gene lookup returns CDR1 SNHLY and CDR2 FYNNEI. This CDR3 comprises 13 residues. The CDR3 loop reads CANRRDRGYEQYF. CDR3 nucleotides: TGTGCCAATAGGCGGGACAGAGGCTACGAGCAGTACTTC.

The chain links TRBV27 to TRBJ2-5; D may match TRBD1 or TRBD2 (5 bases each). The germline V gene has CDR1 MNHEY and CDR2 SMNVEV (reference sequence). V lost 6 bases and J lost 4, with 15 bases in between. The CDR3 consists of 14 residues. CDR3 nucleotide sequence: TGTGCCAGCAGCCCCCCCGGGACGGGAGAGACCCAGTACTTC. Protein: CASSPPGTGETQYF.

CDR3 nucleotide sequence: TGTGCCAGCAGCTTGGGGACAGGGGGATTCGATCGGGAGACCCAGTACTTC. Residues: CASSLGTGGFDRETQYF. V is TRBV7-2 and J is TRBJ2-5, with 11 bases matching TRBD1. Germline lookup yields CDR1 SGHTA and CDR2 FQGNSA. CDR3 length: 17 amino acids. Unmatched junction bases numbered 11, after V lost 3 bases and J lost 5 bases.

This chain connects TRBV19 to TRBJ1-2; D remains ambiguous. Germline V CDR1 and CDR2: LNHDA, SQIVND (reference sequence). The CDR3 contains 12 residues. Deletions cut 3 bases from V and 8 bases from J, with 10 bases between. The CDR3 is CASSIGGVGYTF. The CDR3 bases are TGTGCCAGTAGTATCGGCGGGGTGGGCTACACCTTC.

The chain is built from TRBV27 and TRBJ2-3; D gene ambiguous. The length of the CDR3 is 14 residues. The germline CDR1 and CDR2 sequences are MNHEY and SMNVEV (reference sequence). V lost 1 base and J 4 bases, leaving 9 bases between the germline ends. This CDR3 is CASSLWLLADTQYF. The CDR3 DNA sequence: TGTGCCAGCAGTTTATGGTTGTTGGCAGATACGCAGTATTTT.

The chain uses TRBV7-2 and TRBJ2-6, with no clear D. Trimming took off 1 base at V and 2 bases at J, with 9 bases between the two ends. CDR1 and CDR2 from the germline V gene are SGHTA and FQGNSA. This CDR3 has 16 amino acids. The CDR3 loop is CASSLVATAGANVLTF. The CDR3 DNA reads TGTGCCAGCAGCTTAGTGGCGACGGCTGGGGCCAACGTCCTGACTTTC.

This clone has more than one count but fewer than ten. The rearrangement links TRBV7-9 to TRBJ2-5; TRBD2 might be the D (5 bases). This CDR3 is built from 13 residues. V was pared by 4 bases and J by 5 bases, with 11 bases between. The germline V gene encodes CDR1 SEHNR and CDR2 FQNEAQ (reference sequence). The CDR3 DNA follows: TGTGCCAGCAGCTCCCGAGGGCCGGAGACCCAGTACTTC. Its protein is CASSSRGPETQYF.

This clone has a handful of counts. The chain links TRBV2 to TRBJ1-6, with 9 positions matching TRBD1. The CDR3 has 14 amino acids. Germline CDR1 reads SNHLY; CDR2 reads FYNNEI. V lost 7 bases and J lost 8; bases outside the gene matches: 6. The CDR3: CASKTGTGYSPLHF. CDR3 DNA sequence: TGTGCCAGCAAAACCGGGACAGGGTATTCACCCCTCCACTTT. The variable domain in full, completed from reference TRBV2 and TRBJ1-6, reads EPEVTQTPSHQVTQMGQEVILRCVPISNHLYFYWYRQILGQKVEFLVSFYNNEISEKSEIFDDQFSVERPDGSNFTLKIRSTKLEDSAMYFCASKTGTGYSPLHFGNGTRLTVT.

This chain links TRBV6-5 with TRBJ2-5; 15 bases align to TRBD2. V gave up 5 bases and J gave up 7 bases; unmatched junction bases: 5. Germline assignment: CDR1 MNHEY and CDR2 SVGAGI. This CDR3 has 15 residues. The CDR3 DNA reads as TGTGCCAGCAGTGGACTAGCGGGGGGGACGTCGACCCAGTACTTC. It codes for CASSGLAGGTSTQYF.

This clone has more than one count but fewer than ten. The chain recombines TRBV7-9 with TRBJ2-1, with D uncertain. Germline V gene sequence: CDR1 SEHNR, CDR2 FQNEAQ (reference sequence). Trimming removed 5 bases from V and 6 bases from J, with 8 bases in between. This CDR3 region has 12 residues. CDR3 coding DNA: TGTGCCAGCAGCCGAAACGGCAATGAGCAGTTCTTC. This encodes CASSRNGNEQFF. Drawing the rest from reference TRBV7-9 and TRBJ2-1, the complete variable domain is DTGVSQNPRHKITKRGQNVTFRCDPISEHNRLYWYRQTLGQGPEFLTYFQNEAQLEKSRLLSDRFSAERPKGSFSTLEIQRTEQGDSAMYLCASSRNGNEQFFGPGTRLTVL.

The genes are TRBV19 and TRBJ2-1; TRBD1 is a possible D gene (6 bases). V dropped 5 bases and J dropped 7 bases, with 12 bases sitting between them. CDR1 and CDR2 from the germline V gene are LNHDA and SQIVND (reference sequence). This CDR3 region has 13 residues. CDR3 sequence reads: CASSPRQENEQFF. DNA for the CDR3: TGTGCCAGTAGTCCCCGACAGGAGAATGAGCAGTTCTTC.

V is TRBV19 and J is TRBJ1-2; D gene ambiguous. Looked up from germline, CDR1 is LNHDA and CDR2 is SQIVND (reference sequence). The CDR3 runs to 17 residues. V was trimmed by 4 bases and J by 0 bases, leaving 18 bases between them. The CDR3 sequence is CASSTSRTLISNYGYTF. The CDR3 DNA is TGTGCCAGTAGTACTTCCAGGACCCTCATTTCTAACTATGGCTACACCTTC.

V is TRBV28 and J is TRBJ2-7; D possibly corresponds to TRBD2 (7 bases). This CDR3 has 13 residues. The germline V gene encodes CDR1 MDHEN and CDR2 SYDVKM. V was shortened by 7 bases and J by 4 bases, with 14 bases between the two germline ends. CDR3 nucleotide sequence: TGTGCCAGCACCCCGGGGGGCGGGTACGAGCAGTACTTC. Its protein product is CASTPGGGYEQYF.

The rearrangement links TRBV21-1 to TRBJ1-2; whether TRBD1, the table's D call, matches the DNA was not checked. TRBV21-1 is marked as a pseudogene. The CDR3 spans 19 residues. CDR3 nucleotides: TGTGCCAGCAGCAAAGCGCTGGGGACAGGGGGCCTCACCACCTATGGCTACACCTTC. This codes for CASSKALGTGGLTTYGYTF.

The chain has TRBV19 and TRBJ1-2; weak D call: TRBD1 (6 bases). Germline values: CDR1 LNHDA, CDR2 SQIVND (reference sequence). This CDR3 region has 14 residues. The germline V and J ends were trimmed by 4 bases and 2 bases, with 11 bases remaining between them. For the CDR3, the DNA is TGTGCCAGTAGTAGAATTGACAGGAACTATGGCTACACCTTC. The encoded protein is CASSRIDRNYGYTF. Based on the CDR3 plus reference TRBV19 and TRBJ1-2, the full variable domain is DGGITQSPKYLFRKEGQNVTLSCEQNLNHDAMYWYRQDPGQGLRLIYYSQIVNDFQKGDIAEGYSVSREKKESFPLTVTSAQKNPTAFYLCASSRIDRNYGYTFGSGTRLTVV.

The chain uses TRBV4-1 and TRBJ2-7; perhaps TRBD2 as D (7 bases). V lost 1 base and J lost 3, with 28 bases in between. The CDR3 covers 20 residues. Germline V gives CDR1 MGHRA, CDR2 YSYEKL. The CDR3 spells CASSQGEAGAYTTIFYEQYF. CDR3 DNA: TGCGCCAGCAGCCAAGGCGAGGCGGGGGCGTATACTACAATTTTCTACGAGCAGTACTTC.

Only a few counts were recorded for this clone. The chain joins TRBV16 to TRBJ1-2; possible D gene TRBD1, 5 bases. CDR3 length equals 13 residues. CDR1 and CDR2 from the germline V gene are KGHSY and FQNENV. Trimming stripped 2 bases from V and 4 bases from J, with 8 bases between. Here the CDR3 reads CASSQGRGYGYTF. CDR3 sequence (DNA): TGTGCCAGCAGCCAAGGGAGGGGCTATGGCTACACCTTC.

This clone was seen a handful of times. This chain connects TRBV20-1 to TRBJ1-1; 8 bases map to TRBD1. This CDR3 region has 11 residues. Trimming removed 7 bases from V and 10 bases from J; junction bases left unmatched: 8. Germline V lookup: CDR1 DFQATT, CDR2 SNEGSKA (reference sequence). CDR3 loop: CSGHPGQGAFF. CDR3 coding DNA: TGCAGTGGCCACCCTGGACAGGGAGCTTTCTTT.

The rearrangement links TRBV6-5 to TRBJ1-2; 10 bases align to TRBD1. This CDR3 comprises 14 residues. V shed 6 bases, J shed 7 bases, and the junction held 8 bases outside the gene matches. Germline assignment: CDR1 MNHEY and CDR2 SVGAGI. The CDR3 nucleotides read TGTGCCAGCAGAGAGACAGGGGGCGAAGGTGGCTACACCTTC. It yields the protein CASRETGGEGGYTF.

J is TRBJ1-4 and V is TRBV4-2; TRBD1 matches 8 bases. Germline CDR1 and CDR2: LGHNA and YNFKEQ. Trimming removed 2 bases from V and 8 bases from J; junction bases left unmatched: 10. CDR3 length equals 16 residues. CDR3 loop: CASSQIEDRGGEKLFF. The CDR3 DNA is TGTGCCAGCAGCCAAATAGAAGACAGGGGAGGGGAAAAACTGTTTTTT.